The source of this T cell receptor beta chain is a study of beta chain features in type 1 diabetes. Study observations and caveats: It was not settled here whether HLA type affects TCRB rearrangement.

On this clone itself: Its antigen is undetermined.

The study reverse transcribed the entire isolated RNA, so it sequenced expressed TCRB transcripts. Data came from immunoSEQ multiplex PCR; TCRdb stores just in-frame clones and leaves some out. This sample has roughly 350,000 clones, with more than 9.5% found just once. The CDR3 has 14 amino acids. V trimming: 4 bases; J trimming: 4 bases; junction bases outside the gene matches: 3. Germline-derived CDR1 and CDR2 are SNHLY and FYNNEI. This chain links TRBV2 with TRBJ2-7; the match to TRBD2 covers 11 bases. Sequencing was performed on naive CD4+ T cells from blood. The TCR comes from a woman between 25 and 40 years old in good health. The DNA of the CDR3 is TGTGCCAGCAGTGGTAGCGGGAGGGCTTACGAGCAGTACTTC. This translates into CASSGSGRAYEQYF.